These T cell receptor beta chains were read from a single sample in a study of blood T cell repertoires in COVID-19. Measured with immunoSEQ multiplex PCR; TCRdb has only the in-frame clones, and not every one. The sample consists of 100,000 to 150,000 clones, 60% to 75% of them appearing once. Sequenced: peripheral blood. The receptors originated from a woman in her 70s with acute or convalescent COVID-19. CDR3s include the opening cysteine and the closing phenylalanine or tryptophan. A D gene is named only where the DNA matches it firmly. Size tells how often a clone was seen (once, few, many) or the class of an expanded clone, and some rows leave it out.

CASSVQGGGELFF	TGTGCCAGCAGTGTACAGGGGGGCGGGGAGCTGTTTTTT	TRBD1	.	TRBJ2-2	TRBV25-1
CACRGVRETQYF	TGTGCCTGCCGGGGGGTTCGGGAGACCCAGTACTTC	TRBD2	once	TRBJ2-5	TRBV30
CASGLLPPGQGIEKLFF	TGTGCTAGTGGTTTGCTCCCCCCGGGACAGGGTATTGAAAAACTGTTTTTT	TRBD1	once	TRBJ1-4	TRBV12-5
CASSHDRNTEAFF	TGTGCCAGCAGCCATGACAGGAACACTGAAGCTTTCTTT	.	.	TRBJ1-1	TRBV6-5
CASSPDRGQGEKLFF	TGTGCCAGCAGCCCCGACAGGGGGCAGGGTGAAAAACTGTTTTTT	TRBD1	.	TRBJ1-4	TRBV7-8
CAWSIVPNTGELFF	TGTGCCTGGAGTATCGTCCCGAACACCGGGGAGCTGTTTTTT	.	.	TRBJ2-2	TRBV30
CASSLEGVEGYTF	TGTGCCAGCAGCTTAGAGGGGGTTGAGGGCTACACCTTC	.	.	TRBJ1-2	TRBV7-8
CASRTGDDQPQHF	TGTGCCAGCAGAACAGGGGACGATCAGCCCCAGCATTTT	TRBD1	.	TRBJ1-5	TRBV6-6
CASSEALQRQPQHF	TGTGCCAGCAGTGAAGCGCTTCAGCGACAGCCCCAGCATTTT	.	.	TRBJ1-5	TRBV2
CASSRSVSFYEQYF	TGTGCCAGCAGCCGGTCCGTCTCTTTCTACGAGCAGTACTTC	.	.	TRBJ2-7	TRBV7-9
CASSLGGGRPDTQYF	TGTGCCAGCAGCTTAGGGGGGGGCAGGCCAGATACGCAGTATTTT	.	.	TRBJ2-3	TRBV7-2
CASSQDLRTEAFF	TGTGCCAGCAGCCAAGATCTCAGAACTGAAGCTTTCTTT	.	.	TRBJ1-1	TRBV3-1/TRBV3-2
CASRFTGLGETQYF	TGTGCCAGCAGATTTACAGGGTTGGGAGAGACCCAGTACTTC	.	.	TRBJ2-5	TRBV21-1
CASSTGTGWETQYF	TGTGCCAGCAGCACAGGGACAGGCTGGGAGACCCAGTACTTC	TRBD1	.	TRBJ2-5	TRBV9
CASSLEHGNTIYF	TGTGCCAGCAGCTTAGAGCATGGAAACACCATATATTTT	.	.	TRBJ1-3	TRBV7-8
CASSLAVPGQVAGGYGYTF	TGTGCCAGCAGCTTGGCGGTCCCGGGACAGGTGGCCGGCGGCTATGGCTACACCTTC	TRBD1	.	TRBJ1-2	TRBV5-5
CASSPTGALSYGYTF	TGTGCCAGCTCACCAACTGGGGCGTTAAGTTATGGCTACACCTTC	.	.	TRBJ1-2	TRBV18
CASRVAGGNTEAFF	TGTGCCAGCAGGGTGGCGGGGGGGAACACTGAAGCTTTCTTT	.	.	TRBJ1-1	TRBV28